These 24 T cell receptor beta chains were all obtained from the same sample, sequenced in a study of identifying expanded T cells in peripheral blood. Profiled with immunoSEQ multiplex PCR; TCRdb holds only in-frame clones, not every one. Altogether over 85,000 clones are present, 70% to 90% being singletons, with the ten largest covering 4.5%. The sample consisted of blood. These receptors all stem from a person aged 18 to 75 in good health.

The chain couples TRBV10-3 to TRBJ1-5; tentatively, D is TRBD1 (5 bases). Deletions cut 0 bases from V and 8 bases from J, with 14 bases between. Germline loops: CDR1 ENHRY, CDR2 SYGVKD. The CDR3 totals 15 residues. Here the CDR3 DNA reads TGTGCCATCAGTGAGTCAGCGGGGGTGGGGAAGCCCCAGCATTTT. Its translation is CAISESAGVGKPQHF.

V is TRBV7-9 and J is TRBJ1-1; no definite D call. The CDR3 runs to 18 residues. Germline CDR1 SEHNR, CDR2 FQNEAQ (reference sequence). V shed 5 bases and J shed 0 bases, with 22 bases lying between them. CDR3 DNA: TGTGCCAGCAGCCCTTTTGCGGGAGGTCGAAGGTTGAACACTGAAGCTTTCTTT. Its protein product is CASSPFAGGRRLNTEAFF. Supplemented by reference TRBV7-9 and TRBJ1-1, the full variable domain reads DTGVSQNPRHKITKRGQNVTFRCDPISEHNRLYWYRQTLGQGPEFLTYFQNEAQLEKSRLLSDRFSAERPKGSFSTLEIQRTEQGDSAMYLCASSPFAGGRRLNTEAFFGQGTRLTVV.

The rearrangement joins TRBV11-3 to TRBJ1-1, with D perhaps TRBD1 (6 bases). The CDR3 totals 14 residues. The germline V gene has CDR1 SGHNT and CDR2 YENEEA. The V end was cut by 5 bases, the J end by 3 bases, with 13 bases between. The chain's CDR3 is CASSLTGWDTEAFF. The CDR3 DNA follows: TGTGCCAGCAGCCTCACAGGGTGGGACACTGAAGCTTTCTTT.

This clone was seen a handful of times. The V and J genes are TRBV2 and TRBJ1-6, with 7 bases that match TRBD1. CDR3 length: 15 amino acids. Per germline, CDR1 SNHLY and CDR2 FYNNEI. With V trimmed by 8 bases and J by 10 bases, 14 bases remained unmatched. The DNA for the CDR3 is TGTGCCAGCGCCACGGACAGGACGATGCGATCACCCCTCCACTTT. Protein: CASATDRTMRSPLHF. Based on the CDR3 plus reference TRBV2 and TRBJ1-6, the full variable domain is EPEVTQTPSHQVTQMGQEVILRCVPISNHLYFYWYRQILGQKVEFLVSFYNNEISEKSEIFDDQFSVERPDGSNFTLKIRSTKLEDSAMYFCASATDRTMRSPLHFGNGTRLTVT.

The rearrangement uses TRBV7-9 and TRBJ1-2; tentative D call: TRBD1 (5 bases). The CDR3 sequence is 12 residues long. Looked up from germline, CDR1 is SEHNR and CDR2 is FQNEAQ (reference sequence). V lost 8 bases and J lost 5, with 12 bases in between. This CDR3 reads CASETARYGYTF. The CDR3 DNA is TGTGCCAGCGAGACAGCTCGTTATGGCTACACCTTC.

Only one count was recorded for this clone. The V call is TRBV30, the J call TRBJ2-7, with a weak D call TRBD1 (5 bases). V was trimmed by 0 bases and J by 7 bases, leaving 16 bases between them. The CDR3 extends over 14 amino acids. The V gene's germline CDR1 is GTSNPN and CDR2 SVGIG (reference sequence). DNA of the CDR3: TGTGCCTGGAGTGTACGGGCAGGGCCCCGGGAGCAGTACTTC. Translation gives CAWSVRAGPREQYF.

The V gene is TRBV7-9, the J gene TRBJ1-1, with TRBD1 matching over 7 bases. CDR1 SEHNR and CDR2 FQNEAQ come from the germline V gene (reference sequence). The CDR3 loop spans 13 amino acids. With V trimmed by 5 bases and J by 4 bases, 4 bases remained unmatched. The CDR3 DNA reads as TGTGCCAGCAGCCCCGGACAGGTCACTGAAGCTTTCTTT. Translating it yields CASSPGQVTEAFF.

The V call is TRBV10-3, the J call TRBJ1-2, with 10 bases lining up with TRBD1. Germline assignment: CDR1 ENHRY and CDR2 SYGVKD. V gave up 5 bases and J gave up 3 bases; unmatched junction bases: 12. The CDR3 has 17 residues. The CDR3 spells CAISRQGALNLYYGYTF. DNA for the CDR3: TGTGCCATCAGTCGACAGGGGGCCCTTAACCTGTACTATGGCTACACCTTC.

The genes are TRBV4-3 and TRBJ1-6; D call uncertain. The CDR3 runs to 14 residues. Between the trimmed V and J ends, which lost 4 bases and 6 bases, there was a span of 10 bases. CDR1 is LGHNA and CDR2 is YSLEER in the germline V gene. The CDR3 DNA follows: TGCGCCAGCAGCCCCGGTGGGAGTAATTCACCCCTCCACTTT. This encodes CASSPGGSNSPLHF.

The chain combines TRBV7-2 with TRBJ1-5; D unclear. From germline, CDR1 is SGHTA and CDR2 FQGNSA. CDR3 size: 13 residues. The V and J ends lost 2 bases and 5 bases respectively, with 7 bases between them. This CDR3 reads CASSLWKDQPQHF. In DNA form, the CDR3 reads TGTGCCAGCAGCTTATGGAAGGATCAGCCCCAGCATTTT. Using reference TRBV7-2 and TRBJ1-5 for the parts outside the CDR3, the full variable domain is GAGVSQSPSNKVTEKGKDVELRCDPISGHTALYWYRQSLGQGLEFLIYFQGNSAPDKSGLPSDRFSAERTGGSVSTLTIQRTQQEDSAVYLCASSLWKDQPQHFGDGTRLSIL.

This clone was found once. The V call is TRBV4-3, the J call TRBJ2-3; 7 bases fit TRBD2. The germline V gene has CDR1 LGHNA and CDR2 YSLEER. This CDR3 contains 15 residues. With V trimmed by 4 bases and J by 7 bases, 11 bases remained unmatched. CDR3 region: CASSLKAGQVYTQYF. The CDR3 DNA follows: TGCGCCAGCAGCCTTAAAGCGGGGCAGGTTTATACGCAGTATTTT.

The genes are TRBV29-1 and TRBJ1-2; the match to TRBD1 covers 7 bases. With 1 base clipped from V and 5 bases from J, the junction kept 7 bases outside the gene matches. The germline V gene has CDR1 SQVTM and CDR2 ANQGSEA. CDR3 length equals 14 residues. The CDR3 DNA follows: TGCAGCGTTGAAGGCAGGGGGACCAAGTATGGCTACACCTTC. Translating it yields CSVEGRGTKYGYTF.

The chain recombines TRBV6-6 with TRBJ2-5, with D perhaps TRBD1 (6 bases). The V end was cut by 4 bases, the J end by 5 bases, with 17 bases between. CDR1 MNHNY and CDR2 SVGAGI come from the germline V gene (reference sequence). This CDR3 is 15 amino acids long. The DNA of the CDR3 is TGTGCCAGCAGTTCCCACAGGGTGGGTTACGAGACCCAGTACTTC. Translated: CASSSHRVGYETQYF.

This clone was observed once. The J gene is TRBJ1-2, the V gene TRBV27; D perhaps matches TRBD1 (5 bases). Trimming stripped 8 bases from V and 4 bases from J, with 14 bases between. Germline values: CDR1 MNHEY, CDR2 SMNVEV (reference sequence). CDR3 length: 13 amino acids. The CDR3 loop is CASGQGLLYGYTF. CDR3 DNA: TGTGCCAGCGGGCAGGGACTTCTCTATGGCTACACCTTC.

The V and J genes are TRBV6-5 and TRBJ1-1; D uncertain. V was cut by 2 bases and J by 7 bases, with 5 bases left in between. The CDR3 is 11 residues long. Germline values: CDR1 MNHEY, CDR2 SVGAGI. CDR3 in amino acids: CASSYRDEAFF. The CDR3 bases are TGTGCCAGCAGTTACAGGGATGAAGCTTTCTTT.

V usage is TRBV5-6 and J usage is TRBJ2-1; D possibly uses TRBD1 or TRBD2 (5 bases each). Germline CDR1 and CDR2: SGHDT and YYEEEE. This CDR3 spans 14 amino acids. The germline V and J ends were trimmed by 4 bases and 4 bases, with 12 bases remaining between them. The CDR3 nucleotides read TGTGCCAGCAGCAACCCGGGACGGTACAATGAGCAGTTCTTC. Its protein product is CASSNPGRYNEQFF.

The J gene is TRBJ1-1, the V gene TRBV5-1; D remains ambiguous. CDR3 length: 12 residues. The germline gives CDR1 SGHRS, CDR2 YFSETQ. V was shortened by 5 bases and J by 2 bases, with 7 bases between the two germline ends. The DNA of the CDR3 is TGCGCCAGCAGAGGTACTAACACTGAAGCTTTCTTT. This gives the protein CASRGTNTEAFF.

The chain uses TRBV19 and TRBJ2-1; 8 positions match TRBD2. The V gene's germline CDR1 is LNHDA and CDR2 SQIVND (reference sequence). This CDR3 region has 13 residues. The V segment lost 9 bases and the J segment 7 bases; nucleotides outside the gene matches: 8. DNA for the CDR3: TGTGCCAGCAGAGCGGGAGTCTCTAATGAGCAGTTCTTC. This sequence encodes CASRAGVSNEQFF.

The CDR3 region is CASSQERGAFTDTQYF. The DNA for the CDR3 is TGTGCCAGCAGCCAAGAACGAGGGGCCTTCACAGATACGCAGTATTTT. The chain uses TRBV14 and TRBJ2-3; tentatively, D is TRBD1 or TRBD2 (5 bases each). V was shortened by 0 bases and J by 2 bases, with 12 bases between the two germline ends. This CDR3 spans 16 amino acids. Germline assignment: CDR1 SGHDN and CDR2 FVKESK.

The chain links TRBV7-6 to TRBJ1-2; a weak D match, TRBD1 (5 bases). V dropped 0 bases and J dropped 2 bases, with 10 bases sitting between them. CDR1 and CDR2 (germline): SGHVS, FNYEAQ. The CDR3 has 15 amino acids. As DNA, the CDR3 is TGTGCCAGCAGCTTAGCGCGTGGGGGAAACTATGGCTACACCTTC. As protein: CASSLARGGNYGYTF.

The V and J genes are TRBV7-6 and TRBJ1-2; D perhaps matches TRBD1 (5 bases). This CDR3 region has 16 residues. Germline CDR1 and CDR2: SGHVS and FNYEAQ. Trimming shortened V by 5 bases and J by 6 bases, and 22 bases separated the two germline ends. CDR3 nucleotides: TGTGCCAGCAGCCTTCGAGGTCGGGGCCCGAGGAATGGCTACACCTTC. Its translation is CASSLRGRGPRNGYTF.

The chain carries TRBV6-4 and TRBJ2-3; D tentatively fits TRBD1 or TRBD2 (5 bases each). The CDR3 is 16 residues long. Germline V gene sequence: CDR1 MRHNA, CDR2 SNTAGT. Trimming removed 3 bases at V and 1 base at J, with 14 bases between. CDR3 nucleotide sequence: TGTGCCAGCAGTGAGAAGATGACAGCGGGCACAGATACGCAGTATTTT. Translated, it gives CASSEKMTAGTDTQYF.

The V and J genes are TRBV6-4 and TRBJ1-5; TRBD1 aligns across 7 bases. Per germline, CDR1 MRHNA and CDR2 SNTAGT. The CDR3 covers 14 residues. Trimming took 3 bases from V and 2 from J; bases not matched to a gene: 1. As DNA, the CDR3 is TGTGCCAGCAGTGAAACAGGGGGCAATCAGCCCCAGCATTTT. Protein: CASSETGGNQPQHF.

The V call is TRBV6-5, the J call TRBJ2-7; TRBD2 aligns across 13 bases. The germline V gene encodes CDR1 MNHEY and CDR2 SVGAGI. The CDR3 runs 15 residues. The trim removed 8 bases at V and 2 bases at J, leaving 6 bases unmatched. The CDR3 DNA reads as TGTGCCAGCCAACGGACTAGCGGGGGCCCCTACGAGCAGTACTTC. Its translation is CASQRTSGGPYEQYF.